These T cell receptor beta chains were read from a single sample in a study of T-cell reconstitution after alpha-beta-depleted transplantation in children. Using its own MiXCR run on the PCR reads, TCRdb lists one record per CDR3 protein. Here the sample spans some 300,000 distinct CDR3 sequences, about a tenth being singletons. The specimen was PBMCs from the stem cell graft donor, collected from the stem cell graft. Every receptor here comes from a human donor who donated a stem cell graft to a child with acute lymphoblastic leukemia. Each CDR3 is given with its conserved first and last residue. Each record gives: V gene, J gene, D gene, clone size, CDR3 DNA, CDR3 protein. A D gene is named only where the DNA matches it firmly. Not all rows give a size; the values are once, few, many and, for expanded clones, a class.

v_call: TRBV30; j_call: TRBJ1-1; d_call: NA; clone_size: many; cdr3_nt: TGTGCCTGGAGGCACCGGGGGGGATTAACTGAAGCTTTCTTT; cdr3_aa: CAWRHRGGLTEAFF
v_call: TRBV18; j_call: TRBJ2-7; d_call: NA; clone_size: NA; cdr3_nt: TGTGCCAGCTCACCACCAGCAGGACCCTCTTACGAGCAGTACTTC; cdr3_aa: CASSPPAGPSYEQYF
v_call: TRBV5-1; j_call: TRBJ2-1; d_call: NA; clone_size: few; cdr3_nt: TGCGCCAGCAGCTTGGAGGGCGTTGAGGAGCAGTTCTTC; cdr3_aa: CASSLEGVEEQFF
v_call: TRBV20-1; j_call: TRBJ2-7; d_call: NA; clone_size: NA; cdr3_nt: TGCAGTGCTAGAGGCCTGTACGGGACCTCCTACGAGCAGTACTTC; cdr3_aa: CSARGLYGTSYEQYF
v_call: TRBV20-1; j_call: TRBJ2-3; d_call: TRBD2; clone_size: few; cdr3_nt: TGCAGTGCTAGAGTCTATGGGACTAGCGGCACAGATACGCAGTATTTT; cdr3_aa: CSARVYGTSGTDTQYF
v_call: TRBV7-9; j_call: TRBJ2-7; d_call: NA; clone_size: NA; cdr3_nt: TGTGCCAGCAGCAAAGCATCAGGGTCGGCCGAGCAGTACTTC; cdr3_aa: CASSKASGSAEQYF
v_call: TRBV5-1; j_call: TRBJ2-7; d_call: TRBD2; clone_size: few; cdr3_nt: TGCGCCAGCAGTACGGCGGGAGGGTACGAGCAGTACTTC; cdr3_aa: CASSTAGGYEQYF
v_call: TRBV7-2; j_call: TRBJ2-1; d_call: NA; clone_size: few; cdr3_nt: TGTGCCAGCACCGGCCGCCCGTACAATGAGCAGTTCTTC; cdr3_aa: CASTGRPYNEQFF
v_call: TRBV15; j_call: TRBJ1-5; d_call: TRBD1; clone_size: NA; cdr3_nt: TGTGCCACCAGCAGAGATCAGGGGGGAAATCAGCCCCAGCATTTT; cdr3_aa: CATSRDQGGNQPQHF
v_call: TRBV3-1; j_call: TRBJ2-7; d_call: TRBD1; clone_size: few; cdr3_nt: TGTGCCAGCAGCCCGGGACAGGAGTTCTACGAGCAGTACTTC; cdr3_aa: CASSPGQEFYEQYF
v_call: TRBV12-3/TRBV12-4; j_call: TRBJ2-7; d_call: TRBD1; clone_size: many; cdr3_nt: TGTGCCAGCAGTCCGAGGACAGGGTCTTACGAGCAGTACTTC; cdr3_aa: CASSPRTGSYEQYF
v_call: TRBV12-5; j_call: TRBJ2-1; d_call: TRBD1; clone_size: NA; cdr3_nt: TGTGCTAGTTCAAGGGGGCCACCCTACAATGAGCAGTTCTTC; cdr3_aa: CASSRGPPYNEQFF
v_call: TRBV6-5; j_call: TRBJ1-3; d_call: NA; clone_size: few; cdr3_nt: TGTGCCAGCAGAACATCAGGAAACACCATATATTTT; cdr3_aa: CASRTSGNTIYF
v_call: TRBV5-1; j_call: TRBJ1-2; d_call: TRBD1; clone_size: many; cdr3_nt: TGCGCCAGCAGCTCGGGACAGGGCGATAACTATGGCTACACCTTC; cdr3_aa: CASSSGQGDNYGYTF
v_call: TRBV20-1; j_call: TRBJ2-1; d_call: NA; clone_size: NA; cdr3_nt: TGCAGTGCTCGTCCTAGTCTTTGGCCGTTCTTC; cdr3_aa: CSARPSLWPFF
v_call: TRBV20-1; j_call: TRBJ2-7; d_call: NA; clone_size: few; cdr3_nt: TGCAGTGCTAGGAGGGGCGGATCGGACGAGCAGTACTTC; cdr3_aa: CSARRGGSDEQYF
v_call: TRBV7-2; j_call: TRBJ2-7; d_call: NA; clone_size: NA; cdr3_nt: TGTGCCAGCAGCCCGGCCTTGGTGACAGGCAGCTCCTACGAGCAGTACTTC; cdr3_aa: CASSPALVTGSSYEQYF
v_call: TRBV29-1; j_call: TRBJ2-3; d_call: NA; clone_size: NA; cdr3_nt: TGCAGTGCTCGGGGCTTGGGCACAGATACGCAGTATTTT; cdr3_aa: CSARGLGTDTQYF
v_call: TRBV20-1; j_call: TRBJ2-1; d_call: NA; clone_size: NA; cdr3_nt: TGCAGTGCTAAAAGCTCCTACACTGAGCAGTTCTTC; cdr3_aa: CSAKSSYTEQFF
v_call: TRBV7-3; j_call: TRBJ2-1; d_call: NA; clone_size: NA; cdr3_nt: TGTGCCAGCAGCAATCCCCACGAGGGACATATTTACAATGAGCAGTTCTTC; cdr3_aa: CASSNPHEGHIYNEQFF
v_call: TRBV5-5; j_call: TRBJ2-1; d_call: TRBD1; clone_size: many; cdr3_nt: TGTGCCAGCAGCTTTGACAGGGGGCTCTACTCCTACAATGAGCAGTTCTTC; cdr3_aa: CASSFDRGLYSYNEQFF
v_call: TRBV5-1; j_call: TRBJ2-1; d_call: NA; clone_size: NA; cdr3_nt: TGCGCCAGCAGCTTGGCTGGATCTCGGAAGGGGAATGAGCAGTTCTTC; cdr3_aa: CASSLAGSRKGNEQFF
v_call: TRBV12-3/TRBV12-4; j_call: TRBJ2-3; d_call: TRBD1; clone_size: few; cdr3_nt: TGTGCCAGCAGTTTTCCCAGGGGGCAGAATACGCAGTATTTT; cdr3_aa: CASSFPRGQNTQYF
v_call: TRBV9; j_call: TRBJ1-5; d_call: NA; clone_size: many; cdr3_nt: TGTGCCAGCAGCGTAGCCGGGGGCAATCAGCCCCAGCATTTT; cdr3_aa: CASSVAGGNQPQHF
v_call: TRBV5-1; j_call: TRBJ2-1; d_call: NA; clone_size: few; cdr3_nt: TGCGCCAGCAGCTTAGCGGTCCTCAGCTCCTACAATGAGCAGTTCTTC; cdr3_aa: CASSLAVLSSYNEQFF
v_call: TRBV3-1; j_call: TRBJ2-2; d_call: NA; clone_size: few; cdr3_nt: TGTGCCAGCAGCCAAGGGCAAAGGACCGGGGAGCTGTTTTTT; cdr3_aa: CASSQGQRTGELFF
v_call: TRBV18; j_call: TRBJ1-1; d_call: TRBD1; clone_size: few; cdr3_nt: TGTGCCAGCTCACCACCGGGACAGTCCATGAACACTGAAGCTTTCTTT; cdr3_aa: CASSPPGQSMNTEAFF
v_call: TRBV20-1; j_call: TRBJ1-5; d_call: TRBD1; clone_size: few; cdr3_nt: TGCAGTGCTAGAGCTCCGGGACAGGGTTATAGGAATCAGCCCCAGCATTTT; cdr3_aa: CSARAPGQGYRNQPQHF
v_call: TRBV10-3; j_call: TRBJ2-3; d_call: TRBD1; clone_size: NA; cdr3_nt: TGTGCCATCCGTCTAGACAGGGGTGGTGGAGATACGCAGTATTTT; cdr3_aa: CAIRLDRGGGDTQYF
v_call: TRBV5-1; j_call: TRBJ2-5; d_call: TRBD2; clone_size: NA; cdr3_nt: TGCGCCAGCAGCCCCCGTATAGCGGGAGCGGGGGAGACCCAGTACTTC; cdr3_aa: CASSPRIAGAGETQYF
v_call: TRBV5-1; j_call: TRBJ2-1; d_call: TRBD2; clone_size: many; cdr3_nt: TGCGCCAGCAGCTTGGAGCGGGGGAACTACAATGAGCAGTTCTTC; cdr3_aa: CASSLERGNYNEQFF
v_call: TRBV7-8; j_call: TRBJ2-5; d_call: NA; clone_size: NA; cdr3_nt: TGTGCCAGCAGCATCGGACAGCAAGAGACCCAGTACTTC; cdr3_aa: CASSIGQQETQYF
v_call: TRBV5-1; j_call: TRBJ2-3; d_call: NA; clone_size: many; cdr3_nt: TGTGCCAGCAGCTTAGAGGGGACTAGCACAGATACGCAGTATTTT; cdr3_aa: CASSLEGTSTDTQYF
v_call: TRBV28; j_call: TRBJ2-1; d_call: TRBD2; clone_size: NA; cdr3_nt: TGTGCCAGCAGTTTATCCTTTAGCGGGCGGGGCTACAATGAGCAGTTCTTC; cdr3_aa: CASSLSFSGRGYNEQFF
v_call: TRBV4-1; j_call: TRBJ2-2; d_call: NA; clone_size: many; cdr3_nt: TGCGCCAGCAGCCAAGTTAACAGCCGTACAAGAACCGGGGAGCTGTTTTTT; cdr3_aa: CASSQVNSRTRTGELFF
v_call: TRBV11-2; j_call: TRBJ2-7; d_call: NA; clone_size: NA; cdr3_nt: TGTGCCAGCAGCTTAGATGGGACCAGCTACGAGCAGTACTTC; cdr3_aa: CASSLDGTSYEQYF
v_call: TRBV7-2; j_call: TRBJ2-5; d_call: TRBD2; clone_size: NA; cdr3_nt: TGTGCCAGCAGCTTAGATGGGGGACTAGCGGAAGAGACCCAGTACTTC; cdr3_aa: CASSLDGGLAEETQYF
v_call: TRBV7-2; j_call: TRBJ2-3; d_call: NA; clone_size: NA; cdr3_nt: TGTGCCAGCAGCTCGCATGAGACAGATACGCAGTATTTT; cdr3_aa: CASSSHETDTQYF
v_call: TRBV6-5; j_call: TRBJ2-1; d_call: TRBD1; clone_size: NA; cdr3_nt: TGTGCCAGCAGTTCTGAGGGACAGGGACTTACATCCTACAATGAGCAGTTCTTC; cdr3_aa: CASSSEGQGLTSYNEQFF
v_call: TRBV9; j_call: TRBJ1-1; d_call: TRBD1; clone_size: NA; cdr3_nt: TGTGCCAGCAGCCCCGGGACAGGGCAAATTAAAAGGAACACTGAAGCTTTCTTT; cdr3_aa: CASSPGTGQIKRNTEAFF
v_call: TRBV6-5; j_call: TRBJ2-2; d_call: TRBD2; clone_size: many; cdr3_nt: TGTGCCAGCACCGGCTCTAGCGGCAACACCGGGGAGCTGTTTTTT; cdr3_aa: CASTGSSGNTGELFF
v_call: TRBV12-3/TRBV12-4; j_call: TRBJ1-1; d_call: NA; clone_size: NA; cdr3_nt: TGTGCCAGCAGGGGACGCGGGACGCTTATTTTGGGCACTGAAGCTTTCTTT; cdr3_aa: CASRGRGTLILGTEAFF
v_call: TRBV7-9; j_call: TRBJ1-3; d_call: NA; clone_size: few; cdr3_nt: TGTGCCAGCAGCTTAAGAGGCGACGGAAACACCATATATTTT; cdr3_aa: CASSLRGDGNTIYF
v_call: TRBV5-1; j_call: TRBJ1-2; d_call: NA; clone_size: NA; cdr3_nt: TGCGCCAGCAGCTGGGGACCCGGTGGCTACACCTTC; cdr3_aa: CASSWGPGGYTF
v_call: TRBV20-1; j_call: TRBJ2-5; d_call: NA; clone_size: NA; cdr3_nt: TGCAGTGCTAGAGGGCCAGGAGGGACGTGGGAAGAGACCCAGTACTTC; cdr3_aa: CSARGPGGTWEETQYF